Presented here are 11 T cell receptor beta chains from one specimen sequenced in a study of T cells after yellow fever vaccination (dated by TCRdb to the late 2010s). The library was obtained by 5' RACE. Instrument used: Illumina NovaSeq 6000. The raw public data were reprocessed by TCRdb itself: fastp quality trimming at Q25, MiXCR clonotype calling, in-frame beta chains only. A single entry per CDR3 protein holds the most common genes and DNA from its merged rows. The table for this sample lists 100,000 to 150,000 distinct CDR3 sequences; around 15% of them were counted only once. More than 40% of the sample lies in the top ten. In light of the paper, this sample's treatment or condition label describes: live attenuated yellow fever vaccine strain. The sample here was CD8+ T cells sorted from PBMCs, taken 5 days after the yellow fever booster vaccination. The receptor source for this set is a man younger than 35 who received the YFV17D yellow fever vaccine.

A few counts support this clonotype. This sequence joins TRBV7-2 and TRBJ2-1; 7 bases match TRBD2. This CDR3 contains 13 residues. Germline-derived CDR1 and CDR2 are SGHTA and FQGNSA. This chain's CDR3 is CASGTNDYNEQFF. CDR3 in DNA: TGTGCATCGGGGACTAACGATTACAATGAGCAGTTCTTC. The whole variable domain, remainder taken from reference TRBV7-2 and TRBJ2-1, is GAGVSQSPSNKVTEKGKDVELRCDPISGHTALYWYRQSLGQGLEFLIYFQGNSAPDKSGLPSDRFSAERTGGSVSTLTIQRTQQEDSAVYLCASGTNDYNEQFFGPGTRLTVL.

CDR3 protein: CASSSQGAISNQPQHF. CDR3 in DNA: TGTGCCAGCAGCTCTCAGGGGGCGATTAGCAATCAGCCCCAGCATTTT. J is TRBJ1-5 and V is TRBV27; 8 nucleotides match TRBD1. With 6 bases clipped from V and 0 bases from J, the junction kept 7 bases outside the gene matches. Germline V gives CDR1 MNHEY, CDR2 SMNVEV (reference sequence). The CDR3 sequence is 16 residues long.

This clonotype has only a few counts. The rearrangement uses TRBV7-9 and TRBJ1-6; D remains unclear. V was shortened by 3 bases and J by 5 bases, with 14 bases between the two germline ends. CDR3 size: 16 residues. Germline V gives CDR1 SEHNR, CDR2 FQNEAQ (reference sequence). CDR3 protein: CASSFVSGRDNSPLHF. The CDR3 DNA is TGTGCCAGCAGCTTTGTATCGGGGAGGGATAATTCACCCCTCCACTTT.

The gene calls are TRBV4-3 and TRBJ1-1; possible D gene TRBD1, 5 bases. V lost 0 bases and J 4 bases, leaving 12 bases between the germline ends. This CDR3 has 15 amino acids. In germline, CDR1 is LGHNA, CDR2 YSLEER. The CDR3 bases are TGCGCCAGCAGCCAAGATCCTGAGGGGAGCACTGAAGCTTTCTTT. Encoded protein: CASSQDPEGSTEAFF.

This clonotype was seen a handful of times. The chain is built from TRBV29-1 and TRBJ2-3; 9 positions agree with TRBD2. Germline values: CDR1 SQVTM, CDR2 ANQGSEA. J lost 2 bases, V lost 7 bases, and 13 bases had no gene match. CDR3 size: 16 residues. CDR3 sequence reads: CSASGGPLRVTDTQYF. The DNA for the CDR3 is TGCAGCGCAAGCGGGGGGCCTCTCCGCGTCACAGATACGCAGTATTTT.

J is TRBJ1-5 and V is TRBV6-2 or TRBV6-3; D not resolved. V lost 4 bases to trimming and J lost 1 base, with 5 bases between them. CDR3 length: 13 amino acids. Looked up from germline, CDR1 is MNHEY and CDR2 is SVGEGT. The CDR3 spells CASSSWSNQPQHF. The CDR3, as DNA: TGTGCCAGCAGTTCTTGGAGCAATCAGCCCCAGCATTTT.

The table lists this clonotype with a few counts. The chain recombines TRBV7-9 with TRBJ1-2; 12 positions match TRBD1. J lost 4 bases, V lost 5 bases, and 5 bases had no gene match. This CDR3 spans 15 amino acids. Germline CDR1 and CDR2: SEHNR and FQNEAQ (reference sequence). In nucleotides, the CDR3 is TGTGCCAGCAGCATACCGGGACAGGGGGCCTATGGCTACACCTTC. Protein product: CASSIPGQGAYGYTF.

The chain carries TRBV7-9 and TRBJ2-3; 8 nucleotides align to TRBD2. CDR1 and CDR2 from the germline V gene are SEHNR and FQNEAQ (reference sequence). The CDR3 contains 17 residues. Trimming removed 0 bases from V and 3 bases from J; junction bases left unmatched: 8. The chain's CDR3 is CASSLAYGGARTDTQYF. DNA for the CDR3: TGTGCCAGCAGCTTAGCTTACGGGGGGGCCCGGACAGATACGCAGTATTTT.

This clonotype was observed a handful of times. The chain uses TRBV4-1 and TRBJ2-2; 11 bases are a match to TRBD1. The V gene end was trimmed by 4 bases and the J gene end by 5 bases; junction bases not matched to a gene: 3. CDR3 length: 15 residues. Germline V CDR1 and CDR2: MGHRA, YSYEKL. Here the CDR3 DNA reads TGCGCCAGCAGCCCGGGACAGGGGGGGACCGGGGAGCTGTTTTTT. Protein: CASSPGQGGTGELFF.

V usage is TRBV6-1 and J usage is TRBJ2-3, with D possibly being TRBD1 (5 bases). The V gene's germline CDR1 is MNHNS and CDR2 SASEGT. CDR3 length equals 14 residues. The V and J ends lost 6 bases and 2 bases respectively, with 12 bases between them. CDR3 protein: CASRGRGNTDTQYF. DNA for the CDR3: TGTGCCAGCAGGGGGCGAGGAAACACAGATACGCAGTATTTT.

This clonotype was found many times. The chain employs TRBV12-3 or TRBV12-4 and TRBJ2-1; D may match TRBD1 or TRBD2 (5 bases each). V lost 6 bases to trimming and J lost 8 bases, with 14 bases between them. The CDR3 runs 13 residues. CDR3 loop: CASSPGPSDEQFF. The CDR3 DNA reads TGTGCCAGCAGCCCGGGACCATCCGATGAGCAGTTCTTC.